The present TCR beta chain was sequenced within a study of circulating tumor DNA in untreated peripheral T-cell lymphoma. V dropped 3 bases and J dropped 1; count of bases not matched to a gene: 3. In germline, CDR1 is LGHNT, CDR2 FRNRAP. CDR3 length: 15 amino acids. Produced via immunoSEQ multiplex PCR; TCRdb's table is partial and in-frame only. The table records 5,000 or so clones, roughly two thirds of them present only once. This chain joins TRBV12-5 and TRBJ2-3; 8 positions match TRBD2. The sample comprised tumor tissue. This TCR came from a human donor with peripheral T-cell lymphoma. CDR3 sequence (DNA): TGTGCTAGTGGTTTAGGAGCGGGAGGCACAGATACGCAGTATTTT. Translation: CASGLGAGGTDTQYF.